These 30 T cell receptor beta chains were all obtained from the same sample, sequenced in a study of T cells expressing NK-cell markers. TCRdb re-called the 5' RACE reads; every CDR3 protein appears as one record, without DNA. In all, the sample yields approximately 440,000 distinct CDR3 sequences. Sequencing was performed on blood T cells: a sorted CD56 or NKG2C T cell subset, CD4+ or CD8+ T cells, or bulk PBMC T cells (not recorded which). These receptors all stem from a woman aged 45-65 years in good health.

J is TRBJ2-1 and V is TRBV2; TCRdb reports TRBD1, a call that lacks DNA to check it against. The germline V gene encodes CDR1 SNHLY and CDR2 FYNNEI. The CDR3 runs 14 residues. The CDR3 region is CASSLDSPPNEQFF.

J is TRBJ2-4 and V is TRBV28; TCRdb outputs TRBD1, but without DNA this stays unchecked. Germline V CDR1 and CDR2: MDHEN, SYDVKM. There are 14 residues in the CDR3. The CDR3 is CASSIRPGVNIQYF.

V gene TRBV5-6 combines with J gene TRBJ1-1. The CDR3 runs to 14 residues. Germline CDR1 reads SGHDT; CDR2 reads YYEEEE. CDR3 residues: CASSPAGRVAEAFF.

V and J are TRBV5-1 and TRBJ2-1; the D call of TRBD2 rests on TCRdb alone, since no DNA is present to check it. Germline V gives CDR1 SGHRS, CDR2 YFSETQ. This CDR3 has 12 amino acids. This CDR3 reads CASSWESGVQFF.

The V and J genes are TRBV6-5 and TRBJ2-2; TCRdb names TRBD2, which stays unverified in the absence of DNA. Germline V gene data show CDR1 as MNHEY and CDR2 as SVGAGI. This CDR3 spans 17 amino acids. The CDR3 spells CASSTTSGRANTGELFF.

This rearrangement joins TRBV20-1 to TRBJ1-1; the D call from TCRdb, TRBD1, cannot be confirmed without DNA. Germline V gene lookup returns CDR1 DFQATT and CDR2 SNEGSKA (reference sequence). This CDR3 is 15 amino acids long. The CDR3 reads CSARDPQGGNTEAFF.

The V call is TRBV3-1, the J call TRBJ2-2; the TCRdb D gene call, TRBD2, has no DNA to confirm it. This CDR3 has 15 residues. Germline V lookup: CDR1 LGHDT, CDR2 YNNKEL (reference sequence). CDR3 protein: CASKGPGGGPGELFF.

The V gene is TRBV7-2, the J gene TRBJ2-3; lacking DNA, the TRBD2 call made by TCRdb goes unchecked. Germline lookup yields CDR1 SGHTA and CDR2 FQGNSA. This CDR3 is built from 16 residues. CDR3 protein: CASRTASGRASDTQYF.

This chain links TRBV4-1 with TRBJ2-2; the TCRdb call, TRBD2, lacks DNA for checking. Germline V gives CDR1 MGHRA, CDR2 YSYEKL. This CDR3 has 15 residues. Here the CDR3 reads CASSARGLVAGELFF.

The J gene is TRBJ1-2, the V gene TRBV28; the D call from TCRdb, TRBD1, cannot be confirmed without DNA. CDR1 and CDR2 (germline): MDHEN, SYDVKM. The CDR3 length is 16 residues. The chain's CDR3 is CASSSTDSFPRDGYTF.

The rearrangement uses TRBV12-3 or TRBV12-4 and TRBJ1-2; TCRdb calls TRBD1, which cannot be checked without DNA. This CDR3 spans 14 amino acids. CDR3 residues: CASRYTGGGYGYTF.

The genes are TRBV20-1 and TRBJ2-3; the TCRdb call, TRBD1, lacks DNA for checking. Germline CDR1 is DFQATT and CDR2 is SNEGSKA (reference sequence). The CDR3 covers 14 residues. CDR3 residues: CSAPGVAGTDTQYF.

CDR3 protein: CASSPRDRVLNEQFF. The gene calls are TRBV7-6 and TRBJ2-1; no DNA is available, so the TRBD1 call from TCRdb remains unchecked. Germline CDR1 reads SGHVS; CDR2 reads FNYEAQ. The CDR3 has 15 residues.

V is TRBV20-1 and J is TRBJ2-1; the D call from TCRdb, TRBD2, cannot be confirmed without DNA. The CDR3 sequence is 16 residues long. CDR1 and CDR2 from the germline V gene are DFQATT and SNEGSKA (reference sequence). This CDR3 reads CSASPRLAGRDNEQFF.

The CDR3 spells CASSQASGTPAYEQYF. The rearrangement uses TRBV4-2 and TRBJ2-7; TCRdb indicates TRBD1, and absent DNA this call remains unverified. CDR3 size: 16 residues. Germline V gene lookup returns CDR1 LGHNA and CDR2 YNFKEQ.

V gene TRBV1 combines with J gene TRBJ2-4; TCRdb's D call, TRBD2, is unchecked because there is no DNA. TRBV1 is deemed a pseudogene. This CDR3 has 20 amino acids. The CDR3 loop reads CTSSLRAREATGEAKNIQYF.

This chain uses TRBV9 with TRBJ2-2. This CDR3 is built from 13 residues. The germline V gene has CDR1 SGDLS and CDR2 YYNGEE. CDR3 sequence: CASSVEDPGELFF.

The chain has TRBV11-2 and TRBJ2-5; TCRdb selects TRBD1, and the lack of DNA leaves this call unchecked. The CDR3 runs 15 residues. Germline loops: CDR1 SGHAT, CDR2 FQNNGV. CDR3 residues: CASSLMRGSGETQYF.

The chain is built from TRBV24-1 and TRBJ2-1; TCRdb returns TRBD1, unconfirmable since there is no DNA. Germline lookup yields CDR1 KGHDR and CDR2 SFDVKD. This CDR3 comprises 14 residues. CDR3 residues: CATSDHTGATEQFF.

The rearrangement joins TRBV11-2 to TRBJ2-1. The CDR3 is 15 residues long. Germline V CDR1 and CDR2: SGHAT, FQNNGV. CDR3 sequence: CASSRRTRGYNEQFF.

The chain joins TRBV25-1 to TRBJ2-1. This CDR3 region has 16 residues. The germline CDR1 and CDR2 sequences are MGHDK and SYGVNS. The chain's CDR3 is CASSAVTSSSYNEQFF.

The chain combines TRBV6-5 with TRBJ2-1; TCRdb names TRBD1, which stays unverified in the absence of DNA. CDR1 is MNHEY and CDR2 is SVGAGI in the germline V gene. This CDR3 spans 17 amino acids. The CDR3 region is CASSYSAGASSYNEQFF.

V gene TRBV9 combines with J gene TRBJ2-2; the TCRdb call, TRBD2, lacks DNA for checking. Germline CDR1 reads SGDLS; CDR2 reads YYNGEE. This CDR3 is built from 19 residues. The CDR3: CASSPEGTSGIRQRRELFF.

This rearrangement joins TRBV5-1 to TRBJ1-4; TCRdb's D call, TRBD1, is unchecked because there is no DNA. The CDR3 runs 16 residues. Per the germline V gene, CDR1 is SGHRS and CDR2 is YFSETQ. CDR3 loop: CASSLRFTGPNEKLFF.

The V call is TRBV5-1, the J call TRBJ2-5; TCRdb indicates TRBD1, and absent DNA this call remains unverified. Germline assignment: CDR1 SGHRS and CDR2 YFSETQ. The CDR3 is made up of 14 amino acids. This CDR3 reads CASSSAPSRETQYF. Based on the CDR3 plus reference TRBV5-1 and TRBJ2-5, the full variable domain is KAGVTQTPRYLIKTRGQQVTLSCSPISGHRSVSWYQQTPGQGLQFLFEYFSETQRNKGNFPGRFSGRQFSNSRSEMNVSTLELGDSALYLCASSSAPSRETQYFGPGTRLLVL.

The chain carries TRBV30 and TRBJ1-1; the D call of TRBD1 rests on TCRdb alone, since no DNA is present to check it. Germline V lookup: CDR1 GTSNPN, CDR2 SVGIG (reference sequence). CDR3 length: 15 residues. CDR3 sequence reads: CAWSVLLRVRSEAFF. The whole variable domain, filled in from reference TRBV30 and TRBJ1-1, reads SQTIHQWPATLVQPVGSPLSLECTVEGTSNPNLYWYRQAAGRGLQLLFYSVGIGQISSEVPQNLSASRPQDRQFILSSKKLLLSDSGFYLCAWSVLLRVRSEAFFGQGTRLTVV.

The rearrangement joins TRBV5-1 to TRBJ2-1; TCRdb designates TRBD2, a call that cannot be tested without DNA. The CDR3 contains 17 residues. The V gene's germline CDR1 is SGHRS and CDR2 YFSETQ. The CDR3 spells CASSQPMTSGRYNEQFF.

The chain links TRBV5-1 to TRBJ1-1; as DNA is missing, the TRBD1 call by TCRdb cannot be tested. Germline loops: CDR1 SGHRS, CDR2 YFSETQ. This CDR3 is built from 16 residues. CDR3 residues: CASSLDSGTKNTEAFF.

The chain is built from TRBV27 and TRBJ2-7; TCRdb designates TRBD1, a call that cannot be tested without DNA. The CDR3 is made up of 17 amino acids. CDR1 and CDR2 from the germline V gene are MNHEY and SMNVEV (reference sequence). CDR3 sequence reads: CASSLFGTGGDTYEQYF.

CDR3 amino acids: CASSRNLNTEAFF. The V call is TRBV7-2, the J call TRBJ1-1. This CDR3 has 13 residues. Germline V gene sequence: CDR1 SGHTA, CDR2 FQGNSA.